What follows are 29 T cell receptor beta chains derived from one specimen sequenced in a study of CD8 T cells in Susac syndrome. Random hexamers were used to reverse transcribe an amount of roughly 0.45 to 1 ug RNA. TCRdb re-analysed the immunoSEQ multiplex PCR reads in MiXCR, keeping a single row per CDR3 protein. Here the sample spans 100,000 to 150,000 distinct CDR3 sequences, around 94% being singletons. Sequencing was performed on CD4+ T cells from PBMCs. All receptors come from a human donor in good health.

In its sample, this clonotype was seen once. V and J are TRBV27 and TRBJ1-1; D is unclear. CDR1 is MNHEY, CDR2 SMNVEV, per germline (reference sequence). The germline V and J ends were trimmed by 2 bases and 1 base, with 11 bases remaining between them. CDR3 size: 15 residues. For the CDR3, the DNA is TGTGCCAGCAGTTTACAAGGGAGACGGAACACTGAAGCTTTCTTT. It specifies CASSLQGRRNTEAFF.

Turning to this clonotype: This CDR3 fails to terminate in the conserved phenylalanine or tryptophan, so it likely reflects a read error. The DNA is left out, because the CDR3 cannot be placed on it with certainty; the CDR3 is given as TCRdb lists it. This chain links TRBV7-9 with TRBJ1-1; the D call in the table, TRBD1, was not verified against the DNA. Germline V gene sequence: CDR1 SEHNR, CDR2 FQNEAQ (reference sequence). The CDR3 has 11 amino acids, counting both end residues. Here the CDR3 reads CATQGGPAAPV.

The chain employs TRBV30 and TRBJ2-1; 9 bases align to TRBD2. The CDR3 loop spans 17 amino acids. The V and J ends lost 0 bases and 0 bases, in that order; junction bases with no gene match: 6. Germline V gene lookup returns CDR1 GTSNPN and CDR2 SVGIG (reference sequence). CDR3 protein: CAWSVRLLAGSYNEQFF. CDR3 bases: TGTGCCTGGAGTGTTCGGCTACTAGCGGGCTCCTACAATGAGCAGTTCTTC.

The chain has TRBV20-1 and TRBJ2-1, with 7 positions matching TRBD2. Germline V gene sequence: CDR1 DFQATT, CDR2 SNEGSKA (reference sequence). The CDR3 is 13 residues long. Losses at the gene ends were 7 bases for V and 8 bases for J; bases not matched to a gene: 11. CDR3 in DNA: TGCAGTGACAGGCGACTAGCTTCCTATGAGCAGTTCTTC. Its protein product is CSDRRLASYEQFF.

With respect to this clonotype: One junction end does not reproduce the germline sequence, and a read error may be involved. The CDR3 region has the DNA TGTGCCAGCAGTTTATTCAGTGGGGAGGGGATCTTC. Amino acid sequence: CASSLFSGEGIF. J is TRBJ2-1 and V is TRBV12-3 or TRBV12-4, with 7 positions matching TRBD2. The length of the CDR3 is 12 residues.

V usage is TRBV12-3 or TRBV12-4 and J usage is TRBJ2-3; TRBD2 matches 8 bases. The CDR3 length is 14 residues. V trimming: 3 bases; J trimming: 9 bases; junction bases outside the gene matches: 8. The CDR3 sequence is CASSFADREGTQYF. The CDR3, as DNA: TGTGCCAGCAGTTTTGCCGACCGGGAGGGAACGCAGTATTTT.

V and J are TRBV27 and TRBJ2-6; 7 bases agree with TRBD2. Losses at the gene ends were 7 bases for V and 4 bases for J; bases not matched to a gene: 7. The CDR3 length is 15 residues. Looked up from germline, CDR1 is MNHEY and CDR2 is SMNVEV (reference sequence). Here the CDR3 reads CASMGGNAGANVLTF. Here the CDR3 DNA reads TGTGCCAGCATGGGAGGGAATGCCGGGGCCAACGTCCTGACTTTC.

This clonotype has a single count. The gene calls are TRBV18 and TRBJ2-3; 13 positions agree with TRBD2. The junction had 5 bases not matched to a gene; V was cut back by 2 bases and J by 6 bases. This CDR3 is 16 amino acids long. Looked up from germline, CDR1 is KGHSH and CDR2 is LQKENI. The CDR3 nucleotides are TGTGCCAGCTCACCAAGAGGACTAGCGGGAGAGGATACGCAGTATTTT. Translating gives CASSPRGLAGEDTQYF. The complete variable domain, with remaining parts taken from reference TRBV18 and TRBJ2-3, reads NAGVMQNPRHLVRRRGQEARLRCSPMKGHSHVYWYRQLPEEGLKFMVYLQKENIIDESGMPKERFSAEFPKEGPSILRIQQVVRGDSAAYFCASSPRGLAGEDTQYFGPGTRLTVL.

The chain combines TRBV5-1 with TRBJ2-2; 13 bases match TRBD2. CDR3 size: 16 residues. Germline values: CDR1 SGHRS, CDR2 YFSETQ. Trimming removed 4 bases from V and 3 bases from J; junction bases left unmatched: 3. The CDR3 spells CASSLTSGRDTGELFF. The CDR3 region has the DNA TGCGCCAGCAGCCTAACTAGCGGGAGGGACACCGGGGAGCTGTTTTTT. Together with reference TRBV5-1 and TRBJ2-2, the CDR3 gives the full variable domain: KAGVTQTPRYLIKTRGQQVTLSCSPISGHRSVSWYQQTPGQGLQFLFEYFSETQRNKGNFPGRFSGRQFSNSRSEMNVSTLELGDSALYLCASSLTSGRDTGELFFGEGSRLTVL.

The rearrangement joins TRBV5-6 to TRBJ2-4; TRBD2 is a possible D gene (5 bases). The V end lost 3 bases, the J end lost 1 base, and 8 bases lay between the germline ends. The CDR3 length is 14 residues. Germline CDR1 and CDR2: SGHDT and YYEEEE. DNA of the CDR3: TGTGCCAGCAGCTCCGGCGGGGCCAAAAACATTCAGTACTTC. Protein sequence: CASSSGGAKNIQYF.

The V and J genes are TRBV7-9 and TRBJ2-3, with TRBD1 matching over 7 bases. Trimming at V came to 4 bases and at J to 6 bases, leaving 10 bases not matched to a gene. The CDR3 contains 15 residues. Germline V gives CDR1 SEHNR, CDR2 FQNEAQ (reference sequence). The CDR3: CASSYRDSRRDTQYF. CDR3 DNA sequence: TGTGCCAGCAGCTACCGGGACAGTAGGAGGGATACGCAGTATTTT.

The chain employs TRBV5-1 and TRBJ2-1; a weak D match, TRBD2 (6 bases). CDR3 length: 13 amino acids. Trimming took off 1 base at V and 10 bases at J, with 12 bases between the two ends. The germline CDR1 and CDR2 sequences are SGHRS and YFSETQ. The CDR3 is CASSLSPGEEQFF. CDR3 coding DNA: TGCGCCAGCAGCTTGTCTCCGGGAGAGGAGCAGTTCTTC.

The chain is built from TRBV11-2 and TRBJ1-5, with a possible D match to TRBD1 (5 bases). The germline gives CDR1 SGHAT, CDR2 FQNNGV. Trimming cost V 5 bases and J 7 bases, with 12 bases left between them. The CDR3 length is 13 residues. CDR3 sequence (DNA): TGTGCCAGCAGCCTCAGGGCCACACAGCCCCAGCATTTT. Its translation is CASSLRATQPQHF.

This rearrangement joins TRBV13 to TRBJ2-5; no definite D call. The germline V gene encodes CDR1 PRHDT and CDR2 FYEKMQ (reference sequence). The CDR3 consists of 14 residues. V was trimmed by 1 base and J by 5 bases, leaving 11 bases between them. This CDR3 is CASSLEGIGETQYF. CDR3 coding DNA: TGTGCCAGCAGCTTAGAAGGAATTGGGGAGACCCAGTACTTC.

The chain recombines TRBV4-2 with TRBJ1-1, with D hard to call. The ends were cut back, 1 base at V and 4 bases at J, with 19 bases in the middle. CDR1 is LGHNA, CDR2 YNFKEQ, per germline. The CDR3 runs 17 residues. CDR3 residues: CASSQVSGSSLRTEAFF. The CDR3 region has the DNA TGTGCCAGCAGCCAAGTCTCGGGTTCTAGCTTGCGCACTGAAGCTTTCTTT.

The rearrangement uses TRBV7-2 and TRBJ2-7, with D perhaps matching TRBD2 (5 bases). The CDR3 runs to 16 residues. Germline-derived CDR1 and CDR2 are SGHTA and FQGNSA. Trimming took off 1 base at V and 2 bases at J, with 15 bases between the two ends. The CDR3 region is CASSLVGSGTPYEQYF. The CDR3 DNA follows: TGTGCCAGCAGCTTAGTGGGCAGCGGAACCCCCTACGAGCAGTACTTC. Variable domain in full (rest from reference TRBV7-2 and TRBJ2-7): GAGVSQSPSNKVTEKGKDVELRCDPISGHTALYWYRQSLGQGLEFLIYFQGNSAPDKSGLPSDRFSAERTGGSVSTLTIQRTQQEDSAVYLCASSLVGSGTPYEQYFGPGTRLTVT.

This sequence joins TRBV6-2 or TRBV6-3 and TRBJ1-1; a possible D gene is TRBD1 (6 bases). V was pared by 6 bases and J by 0 bases, with 8 bases between. Per germline, CDR1 MNHEY and CDR2 SVGEGT. The CDR3 is 13 residues long. CDR3: CASSWTVNTEAFF. The CDR3 coding sequence is TGTGCCAGCAGCTGGACAGTGAACACTGAAGCTTTCTTT.

CDR3 residues: CASSLAAGGPSSYEQYF. The CDR3 bases are TGCGCCAGCAGCTTGGCGGCAGGGGGCCCGAGCTCCTACGAGCAGTACTTC. V is TRBV5-1 and J is TRBJ2-7; 8 bases align to TRBD1. This CDR3 is 17 amino acids long. The germline CDR1 and CDR2 sequences are SGHRS and YFSETQ. V lost 0 bases and J lost 0; bases outside the gene matches: 8.

This clonotype showed up just once. J is TRBJ1-5 and V is TRBV30; D not resolved. Germline V lookup: CDR1 GTSNPN, CDR2 SVGIG (reference sequence). The CDR3 runs to 13 residues. V lost 0 bases to trimming and J lost 5 bases, with 8 bases between them. For the CDR3, the DNA is TGTGCCTGGAGTGTACGGGTGGATCAGCCCCAGCATTTT. Encoded protein: CAWSVRVDQPQHF.

The chain joins TRBV20-1 to TRBJ1-5, with D tentatively TRBD1 (6 bases). The CDR3 has 14 residues. Trimming took off 0 bases at V and 10 bases at J, with 16 bases between the two ends. From germline, CDR1 is DFQATT and CDR2 SNEGSKA (reference sequence). The CDR3 nucleotides are TGCAGTGCTAGAGAAAGGGGCAGGGGCTTTCCCCAGCATTTT. Translation gives CSARERGRGFPQHF.

The chain carries TRBV21-1 and TRBJ1-5. TRBV21-1 is marked as a pseudogene. The CDR3 is 14 residues long. CDR3 amino acids: CASSRGVGNQPQHF. CDR3 nucleotides: TGTGCCAGCAGCAGGGGTGTTGGCAATCAGCCCCAGCATTTT.

This clonotype appeared once. This chain links TRBV5-1 with TRBJ2-1, with D possibly being TRBD1 (6 bases). Trimming cost V 1 base and J 5 bases, with 13 bases left between them. The CDR3 is 15 residues long. Germline CDR1 and CDR2: SGHRS and YFSETQ. CDR3 protein: CASSLLTGPNNEQFF. The DNA for the CDR3 is TGCGCCAGCAGCTTGTTGACAGGACCTAACAATGAGCAGTTCTTC.

J is TRBJ1-3 and V is TRBV29-1; D gene ambiguous. The V end lost 0 bases, the J end lost 4 bases, and 13 bases lay between the germline ends. The CDR3 loop spans 15 amino acids. Germline loops: CDR1 SQVTM, CDR2 ANQGSEA. DNA of the CDR3: TGCAGCGTTGAAGATTGGGAAGGAACAGGAAACACCATATATTTT. Translated: CSVEDWEGTGNTIYF.

J is TRBJ2-1 and V is TRBV6-2 or TRBV6-3; the match to TRBD2 covers 9 bases. The CDR3 is 16 residues long. Germline assignment: CDR1 MNHEY and CDR2 SVGEGT. J was trimmed by 8 bases and V by 5 bases; bases with no gene match: 13. CDR3 DNA: TGTGCCAGCAGTCCAATGACTAGCGGTTGGAACGATGAGCAGTTCTTC. As protein: CASSPMTSGWNDEQFF.

The J gene is TRBJ2-5, the V gene TRBV5-1; D remains unclear. CDR3 length: 14 amino acids. The V and J ends lost 1 base and 2 bases respectively, with 9 bases between them. The germline V gene encodes CDR1 SGHRS and CDR2 YFSETQ. The DNA for the CDR3 is TGCGCCAGCAGCTTGCTAGGTTCACAAGAGACCCAGTACTTC. It codes for CASSLLGSQETQYF.

The V call is TRBV19, the J call TRBJ2-3; TRBD1 is a possible D gene (5 bases). Trimming took 2 bases from V and 2 from J, leaving 11 bases between them. This CDR3 has 15 residues. CDR1 and CDR2 (germline): LNHDA, SQIVND (reference sequence). The CDR3 region has the DNA TGTGCCAGTAGTATATCCAGCAGGGCCACAGATACGCAGTATTTT. Protein product: CASSISSRATDTQYF.

V and J are TRBV5-6 and TRBJ1-2; TRBD1 matches 9 bases. Trimming took 2 bases from V and 8 from J; bases not matched to a gene: 4. The CDR3 consists of 13 residues. Germline V CDR1 and CDR2: SGHDT, YYEEEE. This chain's CDR3 is CASSLQGAKGYTF. DNA for the CDR3: TGTGCCAGCAGCTTACAGGGGGCTAAGGGCTACACCTTC. Looking up the rest from reference TRBV5-6 and TRBJ1-2 gives the full variable domain: DAGVTQSPTHLIKTRGQQVTLRCSPKSGHDTVSWYQQALGQGPQFIFQYYEEEERQRGNFPDRFSGHQFPNYSSELNVNALLLGDSALYLCASSLQGAKGYTFGSGTRLTVV.

V and J are TRBV11-2 and TRBJ1-5, with D hard to call. This CDR3 comprises 15 residues. Per germline, CDR1 SGHAT and CDR2 FQNNGV. The ends were cut back, 5 bases at V and 7 bases at J, with 18 bases in the middle. The CDR3 coding sequence is TGTGCCAGCAGCCTAACTGGGGTTTTGGGGCAGCCCCAGCATTTT. Its translation is CASSLTGVLGQPQHF.

V usage is TRBV7-2 and J usage is TRBJ2-7, with D tentatively TRBD1 or TRBD2 (6 bases each). CDR1 is SGHTA, CDR2 FQGNSA, per germline. V was clipped by 5 bases and J by 5 bases, with 22 bases between them. This CDR3 has 16 amino acids. DNA for the CDR3: TGTGCCAGCAGCCCTAGGGGGGTGACCTTGGGCCACGAGCAGTACTTC. Protein sequence: CASSPRGVTLGHEQYF.